Reported below is one TCR beta chain. No cognate antigen has been identified for it. Qualities for individual bases were not recorded, and no much larger clone is one base off. Donors were healthy HIV-negative adults with no recently reported acute infections or vaccinations. All donors were Caucasian adults living in Nashville, Tennessee, USA. CD4+ T cells were enriched through magnetic negative selection, after which naive cells were positively selected on CD45RA and the remaining negative fraction served as the memory subset. Blood was obtained by leukapheresis, after which PBMCs were separated by Ficoll-Histopaque density gradient centrifugation and cryopreserved in liquid nitrogen vapor phase. Analytical flow cytometry was used to check the purity and quantity of every magnetically sorted T cell population. Genomic DNA was isolated from every sorted fraction and measured by UV absorbance on a Nanodrop 2000c.

The sample belongs to a study of shared clonotypes between healthy human individuals (dated by TCRdb to about 2020). Turning to the overall study: A few men and a couple of women, aged 18 to 49 years, made up the cohort. Blood TCR repertoires of several healthy adults were deeply sequenced to estimate repertoire size and the extent of clonotype sharing between individuals. Between about 0.85 and 10 billion PBMCs per donor were obtained by leukapheresis. To increase sequencing depth and limit assay-specific biases, different laboratories used diverse techniques to prepare libraries and sequence TCR repertoires. For each donor, CD4 naive and CD4 memory were each run on three plates, CD8 naive on two plates, and CD8 memory on one plate. Study-wide conclusions, independent of this receptor: Pairwise subsampling led to the expectation that sequencing depth would affect the degree of clonotype sharing among donors. The genetic and exposure-history diversity represented was limited by the small number of donors. Around 5.4% of naive CD4, 3.5% of naive CD8, about 2.1% of memory CD4, and less than 0.45% of memory CD8 clonotypes were shared across several donors. Sampling was restricted to blood, and TCR repertoires in tissue are likely to differ from TCR repertoires in blood. Naive subsets generally had larger estimated clonotype richness than memory subsets. Incomplete sequencing was indicated by rarefaction of sorted-subset datasets, despite the large sequencing depth. Higher generation probabilities were observed for clonotypes shared by all four sorted-subset donors than for non-shared clonotypes.

CDR1 and CDR2 (MDHEN, SYDVKM) derive from the germline V gene. From V the trimming removes 1 base and from J it removes 2 bases, while the gene matches leave 10 bases of the junction unaccounted for. From the cysteine up to the phenylalanine, the CDR3 has a length of 17 residues. Left in the record is the CDR3 DNA by itself, 51 bases read in frame from the first base. Using the deep immunoSEQ assay, TCR CDR3 regions were amplified from genomic DNA by multiplex PCR. Extracted genomic DNA from each cell subset was distributed evenly across all wells of several immunoSEQ 96-well plates, and each plate was treated as a replicate. For sorted subsets, each replicate PCR was loaded with 200 ng genomic DNA, equivalent to 30,000 or so T cell genomes. Purified libraries were measured with a Qubit 3.0 fluorometer, size-checked on a Bioanalyzer 2100, and measured again with the KAPA Library Quantification kit. Every immunoSEQ 96-well plate was sequenced on a separate single-read 150-cycle Illumina NextSeq 550 flow cell. As for how the authors treated the data: Because the immunoSEQ output included only junctional sequences and no quality scores, the filtering could not be the same as the filtering used for full-length reads. Sequences were annotated with PyIR, a Python wrapper for IgBLAST v1.9, using IMGT germline references to assign V/J genes and CDR3. Reads were filtered out if the reads had weak V/J assignments (E-value above 1e-6), no CDR3, stop codons, out-of-frame junctions, or ambiguous translated residues. V3J clonotypes were defined as sequences sharing an identical inferred V gene, J gene, and CDR3 amino acid sequence. Percentage overlap between repertoires was computed as shared unique clonotypes divided by the size of the smaller repertoire. Three approaches were used to assess repertoire richness: RTK rarefaction, the Chao1 estimator, and Recon v2.1 estimates of unobserved clonotypes. Generation probabilities were computed with OLGA for all TCRbeta clonotypes obtained by the gDNA method from four donors. The source is immuneACCESS, and TCRdb retained only in-frame sequences with V and J called. Part of the clones is not carried over; for the studies checked, unresolved V genes explain less than half of this, and the remainder is unexplained. V and J calls and clone size are those listed in that table; D and trimming were worked out from the DNA. The sample records over a million clones, around 95% of which are singletons. The ten most abundant clones make up about 1.2% of the sample.

Sequenced material: naive CD4+ T cells sorted from blood. Per the publication, the cell subset or site label means: CD45RA+ positively selected. The sequence was obtained from a man aged 25 to 40 in good health. The V and J segments used are TRBV28 and TRBJ2-5; 7 of the junction bases match TRBD2. The nucleotides read TGTGCCAGCAGTTTATATTCCCCAGGGAGGGAACAAGAGACCCAGTACTTC. It specifies CASSLYSPGREQETQYF.